Following are 6 T cell receptor beta chains from one sample sequenced in a study of T cells in Graves' hyperthyroidism and ophthalmopathy. RNA transcripts provided the source from which TCR beta CDR3 regions were amplified. First-round RT-PCR of the TCR CDR3 relied on the HTBI primer set. TCRdb ran MiXCR on the multiplex PCR reads and lists one entry per CDR3 protein. There are about 700,000 distinct CDR3 sequences in the sample; 12% to 15% occur only once, and roughly 10% lies in the top ten. Input material: blood. These receptor sequences come from a woman under 30 with Graves' hyperthyroidism.

This clonotype has only a few counts. The gene calls are TRBV16 and TRBJ2-2, with 8 bases identical to TRBD1. Germline CDR1 KGHSY, CDR2 FQNENV. The V and J ends lost 2 bases and 6 bases, in that order; junction bases with no gene match: 5. The CDR3 contains 15 residues. The CDR3 DNA reads as TGTGCCAGCAGCCAACCGACAGGGGTCCCCGGGGAGCTGTTTTTT. Protein: CASSQPTGVPGELFF.

This clonotype was recorded at least ten times. The chain joins TRBV2 to TRBJ1-5, with 7 bases matching TRBD1. The CDR3 has 14 residues. V lost 3 bases and J lost 6; bases outside the gene matches: 5. CDR1 and CDR2 from the germline V gene are SNHLY and FYNNEI. The CDR3 loop reads CASSDVTGVQPQHF. CDR3 in DNA: TGTGCCAGCAGTGACGTCACAGGGGTTCAGCCCCAGCATTTT.

This clonotype was counted a few times. The chain has TRBV7-6 and TRBJ2-1; D possibly corresponds to TRBD2 (6 bases). CDR1 is SGHVS, CDR2 FNYEAQ, per germline. The CDR3 totals 17 residues. Trimming stripped 1 base from V and 1 base from J, with 14 bases between. CDR3 nucleotides: TGTGCCAGCAGCTTAGTGGCCGGGAGAGGATCCTACAATGAGCAGTTCTTC. Translated: CASSLVAGRGSYNEQFF.

This clonotype was seen repeatedly, ten times or more. The rearrangement uses TRBV27 and TRBJ1-1, with 8 bases that match TRBD1. V was clipped by 3 bases and J by 1 base; unmatched bases: 1. From germline, CDR1 is MNHEY and CDR2 SMNVEV (reference sequence). This CDR3 comprises 14 residues. CDR3 in DNA: TGTGCCAGCAGTTTTCAGGGGGCGAACACTGAAGCTTTCTTT. Its protein is CASSFQGANTEAFF.

This clonotype was detected a few times. CDR3 loop: CASSPSRGNTDTQYF. For the CDR3, the DNA is TGCGCCAGCAGCCCTAGCAGGGGGAACACAGATACGCAGTATTTT. V and J are TRBV5-1 and TRBJ2-3, with TRBD1 identical over 7 bases. Trimming removed 4 bases from V and 2 bases from J; junction bases left unmatched: 7. This CDR3 spans 15 amino acids. The germline V gene has CDR1 SGHRS and CDR2 YFSETQ.

The gene calls are TRBV7-9 and TRBJ2-1; the match to TRBD1 covers 8 bases. This CDR3 region has 14 residues. After removal of 8 bases from V and 8 bases from J, the junction contained 11 bases not matched to a gene. Looked up from germline, CDR1 is SEHNR and CDR2 is FQNEAQ (reference sequence). CDR3 bases: TGTGCCAGCCCGGACAGGGTCGGATCGGATGAGCAGTTCTTC. Translating it yields CASPDRVGSDEQFF.